This passage covers 4 T cell receptor beta chains from one sample sequenced in a study of control samples from healthy donors and cancer patients (dated by TCRdb to about 2020). Receptor amplification or capture employed the immunoSEQ multiplex PCR assay. Sourced from immuneACCESS, this table was stored by TCRdb with only in-frame sequences that have V and J called. A share of the clones is absent; for the studies checked, an unresolved V gene accounts for under half, and the remainder has no known explanation. The sample table records 120,000 or so clones; about 90% of these occur just once. Around 2% of the sample belongs to the ten largest clones. The sequenced material came from blood. Receptors originate from a man aged 18 to 29 in good health.

This clone has just one count. V is TRBV9 and J is TRBJ1-1; 9 bases fit TRBD1. The CDR3 has 15 residues. The V gene end was trimmed by 3 bases and the J gene end by 4 bases; junction bases not matched to a gene: 7. Germline assignment: CDR1 SGDLS and CDR2 YYNGEE. This chain's CDR3 is CASSEIGQGLTEAFF. CDR3 DNA: TGTGCCAGCAGCGAAATTGGACAGGGGCTCACTGAAGCTTTCTTT.

The chain couples TRBV27 to TRBJ1-2; no clear D. V lost 4 bases, J lost 4 bases, and 10 bases lay in between. Germline V CDR1 and CDR2: MNHEY, SMNVEV (reference sequence). The CDR3 length is 13 residues. CDR3 protein: CASSWPGGYGYTF. The DNA of the CDR3 is TGTGCCAGCAGTTGGCCCGGAGGCTATGGCTACACCTTC.

This clone has a handful of counts. J is TRBJ1-2 and V is TRBV6-4; D might be TRBD1 (6 bases). V lost 3 bases, J lost 5 bases, and 16 bases lay in between. The germline V gene encodes CDR1 MRHNA and CDR2 SNTAGT. This CDR3 is 15 amino acids long. The CDR3 here is CASSEEGRGRYGYTF. CDR3 DNA: TGTGCCAGCAGTGAAGAAGGCAGGGGAAGATATGGCTACACCTTC.

This chain connects TRBV5-1 to TRBJ2-7, with TRBD2 as a possible D gene (5 bases). V was clipped by 0 bases and J by 2 bases, with 9 bases between them. Germline V lookup: CDR1 SGHRS, CDR2 YFSETQ. The CDR3 runs 14 residues. The CDR3 DNA is TGCGCCAGCAGCTTGGTCCCGGGGACCTACGAGCAGTACTTC. Protein product: CASSLVPGTYEQYF. Using reference TRBV5-1 and TRBJ2-7 for the parts outside the CDR3, the full variable domain is KAGVTQTPRYLIKTRGQQVTLSCSPISGHRSVSWYQQTPGQGLQFLFEYFSETQRNKGNFPGRFSGRQFSNSRSEMNVSTLELGDSALYLCASSLVPGTYEQYFGPGTRLTVT.